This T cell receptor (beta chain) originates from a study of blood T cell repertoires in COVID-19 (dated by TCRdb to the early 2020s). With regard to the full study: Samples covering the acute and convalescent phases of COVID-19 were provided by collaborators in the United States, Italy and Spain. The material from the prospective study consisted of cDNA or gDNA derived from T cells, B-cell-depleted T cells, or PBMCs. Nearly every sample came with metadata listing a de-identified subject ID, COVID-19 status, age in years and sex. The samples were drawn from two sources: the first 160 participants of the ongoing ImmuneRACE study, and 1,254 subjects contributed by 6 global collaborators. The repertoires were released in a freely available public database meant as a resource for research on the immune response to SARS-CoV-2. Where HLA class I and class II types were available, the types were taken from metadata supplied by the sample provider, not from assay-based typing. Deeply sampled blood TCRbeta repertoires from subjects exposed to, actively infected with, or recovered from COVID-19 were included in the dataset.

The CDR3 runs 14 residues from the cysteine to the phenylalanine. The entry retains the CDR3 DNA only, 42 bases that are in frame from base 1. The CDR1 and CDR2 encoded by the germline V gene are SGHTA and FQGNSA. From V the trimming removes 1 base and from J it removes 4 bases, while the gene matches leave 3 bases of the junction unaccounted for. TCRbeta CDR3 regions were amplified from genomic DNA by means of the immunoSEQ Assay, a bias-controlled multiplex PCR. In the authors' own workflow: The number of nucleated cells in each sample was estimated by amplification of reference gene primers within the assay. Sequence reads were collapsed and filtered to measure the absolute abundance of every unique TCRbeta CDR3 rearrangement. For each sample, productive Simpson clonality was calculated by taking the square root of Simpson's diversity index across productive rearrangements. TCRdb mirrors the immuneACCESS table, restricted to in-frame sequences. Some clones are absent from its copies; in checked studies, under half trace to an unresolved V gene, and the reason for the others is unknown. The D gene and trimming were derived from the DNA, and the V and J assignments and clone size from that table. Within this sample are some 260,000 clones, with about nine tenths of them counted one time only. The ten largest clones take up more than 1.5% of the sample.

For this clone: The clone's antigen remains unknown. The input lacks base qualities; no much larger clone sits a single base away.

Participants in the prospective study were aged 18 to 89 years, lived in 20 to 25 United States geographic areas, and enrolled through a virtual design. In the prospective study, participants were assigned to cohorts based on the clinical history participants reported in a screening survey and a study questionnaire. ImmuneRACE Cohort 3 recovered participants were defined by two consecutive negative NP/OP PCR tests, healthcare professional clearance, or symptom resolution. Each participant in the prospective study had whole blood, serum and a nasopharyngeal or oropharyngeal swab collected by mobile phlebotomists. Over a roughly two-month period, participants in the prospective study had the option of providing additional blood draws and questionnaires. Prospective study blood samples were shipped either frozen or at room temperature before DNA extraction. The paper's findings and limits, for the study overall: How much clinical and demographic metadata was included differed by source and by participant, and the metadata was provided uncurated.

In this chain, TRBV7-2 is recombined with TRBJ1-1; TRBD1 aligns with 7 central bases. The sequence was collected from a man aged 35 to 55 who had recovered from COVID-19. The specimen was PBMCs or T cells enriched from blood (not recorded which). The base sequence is TGTGCCAGCAGCTTAGGGTCAGGGGGCACTGAAGCTTTCTTT. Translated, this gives CASSLGSGGTEAFF.